These 3 T cell receptor beta chains originate from one sample sequenced in a study of identifying expanded T cells in peripheral blood. The table came from immunoSEQ multiplex PCR; TCRdb's copy has only in-frame clones and leaves some out. The table lists about 90,000 clones, roughly 88% of them singletons. Input material: blood. The receptor set was obtained from a person between 18 and 75 years old in good health.

The chain couples TRBV6-5 to TRBJ2-7; D might be TRBD1 (5 bases). The CDR3 contains 14 residues. CDR1 MNHEY and CDR2 SVGAGI come from the germline V gene. V was pared by 2 bases and J by 2 bases, with 10 bases between. The CDR3 is CASSYGQGTYEQYF. The CDR3 DNA reads as TGTGCCAGCAGTTACGGGCAGGGAACCTACGAGCAGTACTTC.

This chain uses TRBV5-1 with TRBJ1-2; 8 bases are a match to TRBD1. The V gene end was trimmed by 4 bases and the J gene end by 4 bases; junction bases not matched to a gene: 9. The CDR3 loop spans 15 amino acids. The germline gives CDR1 SGHRS, CDR2 YFSETQ. The CDR3 coding sequence is TGCGCCAGCAGCCTGACTCCGGACAGGGCCTATGGCTACACCTTC. Amino acids: CASSLTPDRAYGYTF.

The gene calls are TRBV7-9 and TRBJ2-5; 9 bases are a match to TRBD2. CDR3 length: 16 residues. Germline V gene sequence: CDR1 SEHNR, CDR2 FQNEAQ (reference sequence). V was clipped by 5 bases and J by 1 base; unmatched bases: 8. CDR3 region: CASSTMLAGAQETQYF. CDR3 DNA sequence: TGTGCCAGCAGCACAATGTTAGCGGGGGCCCAAGAGACCCAGTACTTC.